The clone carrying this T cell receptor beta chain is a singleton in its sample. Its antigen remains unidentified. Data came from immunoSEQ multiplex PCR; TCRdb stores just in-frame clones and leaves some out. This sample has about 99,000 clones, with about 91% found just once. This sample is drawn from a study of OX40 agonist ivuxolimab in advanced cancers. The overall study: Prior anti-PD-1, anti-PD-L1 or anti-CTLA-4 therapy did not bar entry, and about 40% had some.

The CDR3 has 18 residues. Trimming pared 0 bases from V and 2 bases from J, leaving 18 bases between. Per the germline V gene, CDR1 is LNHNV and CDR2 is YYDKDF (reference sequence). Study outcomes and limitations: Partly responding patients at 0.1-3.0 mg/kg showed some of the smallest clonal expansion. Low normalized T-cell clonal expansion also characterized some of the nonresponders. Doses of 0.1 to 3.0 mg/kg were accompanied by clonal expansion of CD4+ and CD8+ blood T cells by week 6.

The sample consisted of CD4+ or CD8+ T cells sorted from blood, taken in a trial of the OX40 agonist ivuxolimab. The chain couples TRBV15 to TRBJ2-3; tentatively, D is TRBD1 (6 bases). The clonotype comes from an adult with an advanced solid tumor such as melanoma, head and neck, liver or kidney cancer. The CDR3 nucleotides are TGTGCCACCAGCAGAGATCTGTGGGTAACAGGGACCACAGATACGCAGTATTTT. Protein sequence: CATSRDLWVTGTTDTQYF.